This is a list of T cell receptor beta chains from one sample in a study of cytomegalovirus exposure and HLA in healthy donors. The method was immunoSEQ multiplex PCR; TCRdb's version includes in-frame clones alone and lacks a portion of them. Here the sample spans around 400,000 clones, about nine tenths being singletons. Sequencing used PBMCs. These receptors came from a woman younger than 30 in good health and CMV-seronegative. The conserved cysteine and the conserved F or W are not part of the CDR3 here. Expanded clones get a size class; other rows say once, few or many, or leave the size out.

v_gene: TRBV1
j_gene: TRBJ2-7
abundance: .
CDR3aa: TSSPKRTGHYEQY

v_gene: TRBV6-6
j_gene: TRBJ2-1
abundance: .
CDR3aa: ASSSLRTANEQF

v_gene: TRBV9
j_gene: TRBJ2-3
abundance: .
CDR3aa: ASRTGDTQY

v_gene: TRBV30
j_gene: TRBJ2-7
abundance: once
CDR3aa: AWPTGTCEQY

v_gene: TRBV11-2
j_gene: TRBJ2-1
abundance: many
CDR3aa: ASSLSFSSGRGNEQF

v_gene: TRBV6-5
j_gene: TRBJ2-7
abundance: .
CDR3aa: ASSYDGGISEQY

v_gene: TRBV5-5
j_gene: TRBJ2-7
abundance: .
CDR3aa: ASRPETGPYEQY

v_gene: TRBV5-4
j_gene: TRBJ2-7
abundance: .
CDR3aa: ASSLGQGAGYEQY

v_gene: TRBV5-1
j_gene: TRBJ1-2
abundance: .
CDR3aa: ASSLAINGNYGYT

v_gene: TRBV5-8
j_gene: TRBJ2-5
abundance: medium-sized
CDR3aa: ASSLPGTIQETQY

v_gene: TRBV6-1
j_gene: TRBJ2-1
abundance: .
CDR3aa: ATLVTSEQF

v_gene: TRBV28
j_gene: TRBJ2-7
abundance: .
CDR3aa: ASSDTGSNYEQY

v_gene: TRBV5-1
j_gene: TRBJ2-7
abundance: .
CDR3aa: ASSFRQGGHEQY

v_gene: TRBV10-3
j_gene: TRBJ2-3
abundance: once
CDR3aa: AIRGVQGTDTQY

v_gene: TRBV28
j_gene: TRBJ2-7
abundance: .
CDR3aa: ASSTTDRTTSYEQY

v_gene: TRBV27
j_gene: TRBJ2-3
abundance: .
CDR3aa: ASRSEGHFMDTQY

v_gene: TRBV6-5
j_gene: TRBJ2-7
abundance: .
CDR3aa: ATRQGQPLEQY

v_gene: TRBV5-1
j_gene: TRBJ2-7
abundance: .
CDR3aa: ASSLGPQGGASGREEQY

v_gene: TRBV6-5
j_gene: TRBJ1-2
abundance: .
CDR3aa: ASSYSRQGHYGYT

v_gene: TRBV13
j_gene: TRBJ2-7
abundance: .
CDR3aa: ASIPSGTEIYEQY

v_gene: TRBV13
j_gene: TRBJ1-1
abundance: .
CDR3aa: ASSLERRGTEAF

v_gene: TRBV29-1
j_gene: TRBJ1-1
abundance: .
CDR3aa: SVEAPLSDRPTFGTEAF

v_gene: TRBV5-1
j_gene: TRBJ2-1
abundance: .
CDR3aa: ASSYGLAGGNEQF

v_gene: TRBV28
j_gene: TRBJ2-7
abundance: .
CDR3aa: ASSDLKTAAYEQY

v_gene: TRBV5-6
j_gene: TRBJ2-3
abundance: .
CDR3aa: ASSLGGTDTQY

v_gene: TRBV6-6
j_gene: TRBJ2-7
abundance: .
CDR3aa: ASSGLAQEQY

v_gene: TRBV28
j_gene: TRBJ1-3
abundance: .
CDR3aa: ASSLGTGTGNTIY

v_gene: TRBV18
j_gene: TRBJ1-5
abundance: .
CDR3aa: ASSEQRGQPQH

v_gene: TRBV5-1
j_gene: TRBJ2-5
abundance: .
CDR3aa: ASRFSRLAGEETQY

v_gene: TRBV30
j_gene: TRBJ1-4
abundance: .
CDR3aa: AWGPGTAAEKLF

v_gene: TRBV7-9
j_gene: TRBJ2-1
abundance: .
CDR3aa: ASSARGARSYNEQF

v_gene: TRBV25-1
j_gene: TRBJ1-6
abundance: .
CDR3aa: ASTGTNGNSPLH

v_gene: TRBV6-1
j_gene: TRBJ1-4
abundance: .
CDR3aa: ASRRSQGQGEKLF

v_gene: TRBV10-2
j_gene: TRBJ1-2
abundance: .
CDR3aa: ASSDLDAGQVISPGYT

v_gene: TRBV5-1
j_gene: TRBJ2-7
abundance: .
CDR3aa: ASSSGQSAGQY

v_gene: TRBV6-1
j_gene: TRBJ1-1
abundance: .
CDR3aa: ASRAAGEYTEAF

v_gene: TRBV6-1
j_gene: TRBJ2-7
abundance: .
CDR3aa: ASSEMGTAYEQY